The clone carrying this T cell receptor beta chain was picked up a small number of times. The sample is drawn from a study of blood T cell repertoires in COVID-19. The authors' processing: By means of reference gene primer amplification, nucleated cell counts were estimated. The protocol was immunoSEQ multiplex PCR, while the TCRdb copy is restricted to in-frame clones and leaves out a portion. V and J calls and clone size follow that table, whereas D and trimming were derived from the DNA. Of 290,000 or so clones listed, approximately 86% are singletons. This CDR3 is built from 15 residues. Looked up from germline, CDR1 is SGHTA and CDR2 is FQGNSA. Trimming shortened V by 5 bases and J by 0 bases, and 11 bases separated the two germline ends.

The chain has TRBV7-2 and TRBJ1-3, with D unresolved. Sequenced input: peripheral blood. The origin of this receptor is a man aged 18 to 29 with active or convalescent COVID-19. The DNA of the CDR3 is TGTGCCAGCAGCAGAGACGGGAACTCTGGAAACACCATATATTTT. It translates to CASSRDGNSGNTIYF.